This is a list of T cell receptor beta chains from one sample in a study of T cell repertoires in cytomegalovirus infection. TCRdb reprocessed the reads via MiXCR and lists one record per CDR3 protein. The sample consists of 290,000 or so distinct CDR3 sequences, 25% of them appearing once. The specimen was PBMCs. Every receptor here comes from a human donor in good health (CMV status not recorded). Some clones in this sample may be carry-over from other donors' samples. Each CDR3 is given with its conserved first and last residue. D genes are given only for firm matches. Part of the rows lack a size; the others show once, few, many or a class for expanded clones.

CDR3	DNA	V	D	J	size
CAIGIYNEQFF	TGTGCCATCGGGATTTACAATGAGCAGTTCTTC	TRBV10-3	-	TRBJ2-1	few
CASRTRDILQETQYF	TGTGCCAGCAGAACCAGGGACATACTCCAAGAGACCCAGTACTTC	TRBV28	-	TRBJ2-5	many
CASRIKALGQVGYNEQFF	TGTGCCAGCAGAATCAAGGCGCTCGGACAGGTGGGCTACAATGAGCAGTTCTTC	TRBV12-3/TRBV12-4	TRBD1	TRBJ2-1	many
CASGEQGRDTEAFF	TGTGCCAGCGGCGAACAGGGGAGGGACACTGAAGCTTTCTTT	TRBV7-3	TRBD1	TRBJ1-1	-
CASSLRASSLQETQYF	TGTGCCAGCAGTTTAAGGGCTAGCAGCCTACAAGAGACCCAGTACTTC	TRBV12-3/TRBV12-4	-	TRBJ2-5	many
CASSGPLAAQETQYF	TGTGCCAGCAGTGGCCCTCTAGCGGCCCAAGAGACCCAGTACTTC	TRBV28	TRBD2	TRBJ2-5	many
CAIVGNNEQFF	TGTGCCATCGTAGGGAACAATGAGCAGTTCTTC	TRBV10-3	-	TRBJ2-1	few
CASIQISGGRAYEQFF	TGTGCCAGCATTCAAATTAGCGGGGGGCGAGCGTATGAGCAGTTCTTC	TRBV28	TRBD2	TRBJ2-1	-
CASSDSVLNYGYTF	TGTGCCAGTAGTGACAGCGTTTTGAACTATGGCTACACCTTC	TRBV19	-	TRBJ1-2	-
CASSLDLSEQFF	TGTGCCAGCAGCTTAGATTTGAGTGAGCAGTTCTTC	TRBV7-2	-	TRBJ2-1	many
CAIRSQGEETQYF	TGTGCCATCAGATCACAGGGAGAAGAGACCCAGTACTTC	TRBV10-3	-	TRBJ2-5	few
CARSRGKETQYF	TGTGCCAGGTCGAGGGGAAAAGAGACCCAGTACTTC	TRBV2	-	TRBJ2-5	-
CAWSREGWEQYF	TGTGCCTGGAGTAGGGAGGGCTGGGAGCAGTACTTC	TRBV30	TRBD2	TRBJ2-7	-
CASSVGQGGTGELFF	TGTGCCAGTAGTGTCGGACAGGGAGGTACCGGGGAGCTGTTTTTT	TRBV19	TRBD1	TRBJ2-2	-
CASSLYAEAFF	TGTGCCAGCAGTTTATATGCTGAAGCTTTCTTT	TRBV28	-	TRBJ1-1	many
CASSLALTGFTLINEQFF	TGTGCCAGCAGTTTAGCGCTAACGGGATTCACCCTAATTAATGAGCAGTTCTTC	TRBV12-3/TRBV12-4	-	TRBJ2-1	-
CAGQGADSQPQHF	TGTGCCGGACAGGGGGCGGATTCTCAGCCCCAGCATTTT	TRBV28	TRBD1	TRBJ1-5	-
CASSSTDTYEQYF	TGTGCCAGCAGCTCGACGGACACCTACGAGCAGTACTTC	TRBV11-2	-	TRBJ2-7	-
CASSWGPSDRATNYGYTF	TGCGCCAGCAGCTGGGGACCCTCGGACAGGGCCACTAACTATGGCTACACCTTC	TRBV5-1	TRBD1	TRBJ1-2	few
CSARGVSPLHF	TGCAGTGCCCGCGGAGTTTCACCCCTCCACTTT	TRBV20-1	-	TRBJ1-6	-
CASNWQGSMDTQYF	TGTGCCAGCAACTGGCAGGGGAGTATGGATACGCAGTATTTT	TRBV6-1	-	TRBJ2-3	-
CASSPPTAGVETQYF	TGTGCCAGCAGCCCTCCCACAGCGGGAGTTGAGACCCAGTACTTC	TRBV7-2	TRBD2	TRBJ2-5	many
CASSLAGLGYTF	TGTGCCAGCAGTTTAGCGGGGTTGGGCTACACCTTC	TRBV12-3/TRBV12-4	-	TRBJ1-2	-
CASSLGPTSGANVLTF	TGTGCCAGCAGCTTAGGCCCCACTTCTGGGGCCAACGTCCTGACTTTC	TRBV11-2	-	TRBJ2-6	-
CASSSTGAEDTQYF	TGTGCCAGCAGCTCCACCGGGGCCGAAGATACGCAGTATTTT	TRBV7-3	-	TRBJ2-3	-
CASRVQGADTQYF	TGTGCCAGCAGGGTCCAGGGGGCAGATACGCAGTATTTT	TRBV7-2	TRBD1	TRBJ2-3	few
CSARRYTGELFF	TGCAGTGCTCGGCGTTATACCGGGGAGCTGTTTTTT	TRBV20-1	-	TRBJ2-2	few
CASSLRVAGGLASTDTQYF	TGTGCCAGCAGCTTACGAGTAGCGGGAGGTCTGGCTAGCACAGATACGCAGTATTTT	TRBV7-6	TRBD2	TRBJ2-3	many
CASSLGQGKNQPQHF	TGTGCCAGCAGCTTAGGGCAGGGTAAGAATCAGCCCCAGCATTTT	TRBV7-2	-	TRBJ1-5	many
CATSDHTDQPQHF	TGTGCCACCAGTGATCACACGGATCAGCCCCAGCATTTT	TRBV24-1	-	TRBJ1-5	-
CSARDLAGHSPLHF	TGCAGTGCTAGAGATTTGGCAGGGCATTCACCCCTCCACTTT	TRBV20-1	-	TRBJ1-6	few
CASSLDQAEQYF	TGTGCCAGCAGCTTAGATCAGGCCGAGCAGTACTTC	TRBV11-3	-	TRBJ2-7	few
CASSGGTTTNEKLFF	TGTGCCAGCAGCGGCGGGACAACAACTAATGAAAAACTGTTTTTT	TRBV11-1	-	TRBJ1-4	-
CASSRQVRYEQYF	TGTGCCAGCAGCCGACAGGTCCGATACGAGCAGTACTTC	TRBV6-5	-	TRBJ2-7	once
CASSLVPTANQPQHF	TGTGCCAGCAGCTTAGTCCCGACAGCTAATCAGCCCCAGCATTTT	TRBV7-2	-	TRBJ1-5	-
CASSSTGRSGANVLTF	TGTGCCAGCAGTTCGACAGGGCGCTCTGGGGCCAACGTCCTGACTTTC	TRBV13	TRBD1	TRBJ2-6	-
CAWILRGSVGKLFF	TGTGCCTGGATCCTCAGGGGAAGTGTCGGAAAACTGTTTTTT	TRBV30	-	TRBJ1-4	once
CSASRGAEQFF	TGCAGTGCTAGTCGGGGGGCTGAGCAGTTCTTC	TRBV20-1	-	TRBJ2-1	once
CASSLAGGSLDTGELFF	TGTGCCAGCAGCTTAGCAGGCGGGAGCTTGGACACCGGGGAGCTGTTTTTT	TRBV7-2	TRBD2	TRBJ2-2	few
CASSQGSGLAGNNEQFF	TGTGCCAGCAGCCAGGGCTCTGGACTAGCGGGCAACAATGAGCAGTTCTTC	TRBV7-2	TRBD2	TRBJ2-1	many
CASSQALLAGGYEQFF	TGCGCCAGCAGCCAAGCCTTACTAGCGGGAGGTTATGAGCAGTTCTTC	TRBV4-1	TRBD2	TRBJ2-1	-
CSASDRGTTNEKLFF	TGCAGTGCTAGCGACAGGGGAACAACTAATGAAAAACTGTTTTTT	TRBV20-1	TRBD1	TRBJ1-4	few
CATHPSGEDHNEQFF	TGTGCCACCCACCCTAGCGGGGAAGATCACAATGAGCAGTTCTTC	TRBV10-3	TRBD2	TRBJ2-1	few
CASSEEISTDTQYF	TGTGCCAGCAGTGAGGAAATTAGCACAGATACGCAGTATTTT	TRBV6-1	-	TRBJ2-3	few
CSARDQTGSNQPQHF	TGCAGTGCTAGAGATCAAACAGGGAGCAATCAGCCCCAGCATTTT	TRBV20-1	-	TRBJ1-5	few
CASSLVLDLAFF	TGTGCCAGCAGCTTAGTCCTCGATTTGGCTTTCTTT	TRBV7-2	-	TRBJ1-1	-
CASSIRQGKENEQFF	TGTGCCAGCAGCATCCGACAGGGGAAGGAGAATGAGCAGTTCTTC	TRBV7-2	TRBD1	TRBJ2-1	many
CASSWGRGLPEQYF	TGTGCCAGCAGCTGGGGCAGGGGGCTGCCAGAGCAGTACTTC	TRBV28	TRBD1	TRBJ2-7	few
CASRSYVQPTAEQYF	TGTGCCAGCAGATCCTACGTTCAACCGACAGCCGAGCAGTACTTC	TRBV28	-	TRBJ2-7	many
CSGAGTGGGNTEAFF	TGCAGCGGCGCGGGGACAGGTGGGGGGAACACTGAAGCTTTCTTT	TRBV29-1	TRBD1	TRBJ1-1	-
CASSFSPLEGAEQYF	TGTGCCAGCAGCTTCTCCCCGCTGGAGGGGGCCGAGCAGTACTTC	TRBV11-2	-	TRBJ2-7	-
CASSLMTNYEQYF	TGTGCCAGCAGCCTGATGACTAACTACGAGCAGTACTTC	TRBV7-8	-	TRBJ2-7	many